The clone carrying this T cell receptor beta chain has at least ten counts. For TCRbeta, the library was prepared with unique molecular identifiers. TCRdb independently ran MiXCR on the PCR reads; one entry per CDR3 protein. The top ten clones hold over 2.5% of a sample with almost 250,000 distinct CDR3 sequences, about a quarter of them seen once. The CDR3 is 16 amino acids. V dropped 0 bases and J dropped 10; count of bases not matched to a gene: 9. This entry comes from a study of T-cell reconstitution after alpha-beta-depleted transplantation in children. The sequence was obtained from a girl aged 2 to 9 with Fanconi anemia, due to receive a stem cell transplant. The chain links TRBV12-3 or TRBV12-4 to TRBJ2-1; 10 bases are shared with TRBD1. Sequences were derived from PBMCs, sampled before TCRalphabeta/CD19-depleted stem cell transplant. DNA for the CDR3: TGTGCCAGCAGTTTAGCGCACGGGACAGGGGTTTCCGAGCAGTTCTTC. Protein sequence: CASSLAHGTGVSEQFF.